This passage covers 25 T cell receptor beta chains from one sample sequenced in a study of OX40 agonist ivuxolimab in advanced cancers. Assay: immunoSEQ multiplex PCR; the TCRdb copy retains only in-frame clones and omits some. The sample has around 30,000 clones; around 90% are singletons. Sequencing was performed on CD4+ or CD8+ T cells sorted from blood, taken in a trial of the OX40 agonist ivuxolimab. The receptors here all came from an adult with an advanced solid tumor such as melanoma, head and neck, liver or kidney cancer.

The chain combines TRBV6-5 with TRBJ2-5; TRBD1 aligns across 9 bases. The CDR3 sequence is 15 residues long. The germline gives CDR1 MNHEY, CDR2 SVGAGI. The trim removed 4 bases at V and 4 bases at J, leaving 7 bases unmatched. The chain's CDR3 is CASSSPGQGRETQYF. The CDR3 coding sequence is TGTGCCAGCAGTTCTCCGGGACAGGGACGAGAGACCCAGTACTTC.

The chain links TRBV7-8 to TRBJ1-1, with 10 bases aligning to TRBD1. This CDR3 has 16 amino acids. J gave up 1 base and V 0 bases, and 2 bases lay outside the gene matches. CDR1 and CDR2 from the germline V gene are SGHVS and FQNEAQ. The DNA for the CDR3 is TGTGCCAGCAGCTTAGCGACAGGGGGCGCGAACACTGAAGCTTTCTTT. This gives the protein CASSLATGGANTEAFF.

This sequence joins TRBV7-8 and TRBJ2-7; 11 bases align to TRBD2. This CDR3 has 16 residues. Germline CDR1 SGHVS, CDR2 FQNEAQ. Trimming cost V 0 bases and J 2 bases; bases outside gene matches: 3. Written as DNA, the CDR3 is TGTGCCAGCAGCTTAGCCGCGACTAGCGGGACCTACGAGCAGTACTTC. Its protein product is CASSLAATSGTYEQYF.

The V and J genes are TRBV19 and TRBJ2-5, with 8 nucleotides matching TRBD1. The CDR3 has 13 amino acids. The germline V gene has CDR1 LNHDA and CDR2 SQIVND (reference sequence). Germline trimming cut 5 bases from V and 5 bases from J; bases unmatched to any gene: 4. In DNA, the CDR3 is TGTGCCAGTAGTTCCGACAGGGGTGAGACCCAGTACTTC. Protein: CASSSDRGETQYF.

The chain joins TRBV19 to TRBJ1-5; D not certain. Germline V gene lookup returns CDR1 LNHDA and CDR2 SQIVND (reference sequence). The CDR3 has 13 amino acids. V was clipped by 3 bases and J by 1 base, with 4 bases between them. CDR3 DNA sequence: TGTGCCAGTAGTATCCAGAGCAATCAGCCCCAGCATTTT. Translation: CASSIQSNQPQHF.

The V and J genes are TRBV12-5 and TRBJ1-2; D is ambiguous. V lost 0 bases to trimming and J lost 7 bases, with 18 bases between them. Germline CDR1 is LGHNT and CDR2 is FRNRAP. CDR3 length equals 16 residues. The CDR3 nucleotides read TGTGCTAGTGGTTTGGTACTCGGACGCGGACGTTTTGGCTACACCTTC. This codes for CASGLVLGRGRFGYTF.

This chain joins TRBV28 and TRBJ2-5, with a tentative D call TRBD2 (6 bases). The length of the CDR3 is 13 residues. V lost 8 bases, J lost 2 bases, and 12 bases lay in between. Germline V gives CDR1 MDHEN, CDR2 SYDVKM. The CDR3 nucleotides read TGTGCCAGCGCCTGGGGAGGTCAAGAGACCCAGTACTTC. Translating it yields CASAWGGQETQYF.

The chain has TRBV12-2 and TRBJ2-7; TRBD1 is the table's D call, not checked against the DNA. TRBV12-2 is a known pseudogene. The CDR3 has 15 residues. The CDR3 region has the DNA TGTGCAAGTCGCTTGGGACAGGGGGCGTATTACGAGCAGTACTTC. Translated: CASRLGQGAYYEQYF.

V gene TRBV18 combines with J gene TRBJ2-2; D unclear. V dropped 0 bases and J dropped 8 bases, with 10 bases sitting between them. This CDR3 spans 14 amino acids. The germline V gene encodes CDR1 KGHSH and CDR2 LQKENI. CDR3 DNA: TGTGCCAGCTCACCACCGTCAAGGGAAGGGGAGCTGTTTTTT. Amino acids: CASSPPSREGELFF.

The chain is built from TRBV2 and TRBJ2-4; no definite D call. This CDR3 is built from 12 residues. V was shortened by 5 bases and J by 6 bases, with 8 bases between the two germline ends. Per the germline V gene, CDR1 is SNHLY and CDR2 is FYNNEI. The CDR3 DNA sequence: TGTGCCAGCAGTACTACCGCAAACATTCAGTACTTC. Protein sequence: CASSTTANIQYF.

The chain has TRBV6-6 and TRBJ1-2; possible D gene TRBD1, 5 bases. Between the trimmed V and J ends, which lost 11 bases and 2 bases, there was a span of 9 bases. The CDR3 has 11 residues. The germline gives CDR1 MNHNY, CDR2 SVGAGI (reference sequence). Here the CDR3 reads CACGGNYGYTF. The CDR3 DNA is TGTGCCTGCGGGGGGAACTATGGCTACACCTTC.

The genes are TRBV5-4 and TRBJ2-3, with a possible D match to TRBD2 (6 bases). Germline loops: CDR1 SGHNT, CDR2 YYREEE (reference sequence). Between the trimmed V and J ends, which lost 3 bases and 3 bases, there was a span of 20 bases. The CDR3 is 17 amino acids. Written as DNA, the CDR3 is TGTGCCAGCAGCTGGACTTTTGCCGGGGGAGGTACAGATACGCAGTATTTT. Protein: CASSWTFAGGGTDTQYF.

This clone was picked up a small number of times. The chain couples TRBV29-1 to TRBJ2-1; TRBD2 might be the D (6 bases). Between the trimmed V and J ends, which lost 6 bases and 6 bases, there was a span of 12 bases. The CDR3 runs to 12 residues. Germline V gene lookup returns CDR1 SQVTM and CDR2 ANQGSEA. The CDR3: CSVSSSANEQFF. CDR3 nucleotides: TGCAGCGTGTCCTCTAGCGCCAATGAGCAGTTCTTC.

V usage is TRBV16 and J usage is TRBJ2-7; a possible D gene is TRBD1 (6 bases). This CDR3 spans 15 amino acids. Germline V lookup: CDR1 KGHSY, CDR2 FQNENV. Trimming took off 0 bases at V and 4 bases at J, with 13 bases between the two ends. The CDR3 coding sequence is TGTGCCAGCAGCCAATCAGGTGGGACAACATACGAGCAGTACTTC. Residues: CASSQSGGTTYEQYF.

The chain is built from TRBV29-1 and TRBJ1-4; D remains ambiguous. Deletions cut 4 bases from V and 1 base from J, with 10 bases between. The CDR3 length is 14 residues. CDR1 SQVTM and CDR2 ANQGSEA come from the germline V gene. The CDR3 loop is CSVAWGRTNEKLFF. The CDR3 nucleotides read TGCAGCGTTGCGTGGGGAAGAACTAATGAAAAACTGTTTTTT. Combining the CDR3 with reference TRBV29-1 and TRBJ1-4 gives the whole variable domain SAVISQKPSRDICQRGTSLTIQCQVDSQVTMMFWYRQQPGQSLTLIATANQGSEATYESGFVIDKFPISRPNLTFSTLTVSNMSPEDSSIYLCSVAWGRTNEKLFFGSGTQLSVL.

The chain recombines TRBV28 with TRBJ1-1, with D unclear. Looked up from germline, CDR1 is MDHEN and CDR2 is SYDVKM. V was trimmed by 3 bases and J by 4 bases, leaving 6 bases between them. The CDR3 has 12 residues. The CDR3 sequence: CASSLMITEAFF. CDR3 DNA: TGTGCCAGCAGTTTGATGATCACTGAAGCTTTCTTT.

This clone was observed a single time. This rearrangement joins TRBV18 to TRBJ2-5; no reliable D call. Germline loops: CDR1 KGHSH, CDR2 LQKENI. The CDR3 runs 12 residues. Trimming cost V 1 base and J 5 bases, with 5 bases left between them. The CDR3 loop reads CASSPRMETQYF. Written as DNA, the CDR3 is TGTGCCAGCTCACCACGTATGGAGACCCAGTACTTC.

The rearrangement uses TRBV19 and TRBJ1-2; no firm D call. Trimming took 4 bases from V and 2 from J, leaving 14 bases between them. The germline CDR1 and CDR2 sequences are LNHDA and SQIVND (reference sequence). The CDR3 is 15 residues long. The CDR3 region is CASSTTLGWNYGYTF. DNA of the CDR3: TGTGCCAGTAGTACAACCCTCGGCTGGAACTATGGCTACACCTTC. Combining the CDR3 with reference TRBV19 and TRBJ1-2 gives the whole variable domain DGGITQSPKYLFRKEGQNVTLSCEQNLNHDAMYWYRQDPGQGLRLIYYSQIVNDFQKGDIAEGYSVSREKKESFPLTVTSAQKNPTAFYLCASSTTLGWNYGYTFGSGTRLTVV.

The chain's CDR3 is CASSRYRGPNEKLFF. CDR3 bases: TGTGCCAGCTCACGCTACAGAGGTCCCAATGAAAAACTGTTTTTT. The chain links TRBV18 to TRBJ1-4; D not resolved. The CDR3 has 15 amino acids. The germline V and J ends were trimmed by 4 bases and 5 bases, with 14 bases remaining between them. In germline, CDR1 is KGHSH, CDR2 LQKENI. Based on the CDR3 plus reference TRBV18 and TRBJ1-4, the full variable domain is NAGVMQNPRHLVRRRGQEARLRCSPMKGHSHVYWYRQLPEEGLKFMVYLQKENIIDESGMPKERFSAEFPKEGPSILRIQQVVRGDSAAYFCASSRYRGPNEKLFFGSGTQLSVL.

DNA for the CDR3: TGTGCCAGCAGCCGGCCCCAAGGGGATGGCTACACCTTC. This encodes CASSRPQGDGYTF. This rearrangement joins TRBV28 to TRBJ1-2; TRBD1 might be the D (5 bases). V was trimmed by 6 bases and J by 6 bases, leaving 14 bases between them. CDR3 length: 13 amino acids. Looked up from germline, CDR1 is MDHEN and CDR2 is SYDVKM.

This chain uses TRBV7-2 with TRBJ2-3; no reliable D call. This CDR3 spans 13 amino acids. In germline, CDR1 is SGHTA, CDR2 FQGNSA. V dropped 5 bases and J dropped 4 bases, with 10 bases sitting between them. Here the CDR3 DNA reads TGTGCCAGCAGCCCCGACGGTGCAGATACGCAGTATTTT. This codes for CASSPDGADTQYF.

The chain recombines TRBV5-4 with TRBJ2-5; D ambiguous. The CDR3 has 12 amino acids. Per germline, CDR1 SGHNT and CDR2 YYREEE (reference sequence). V lost 1 base, J lost 0 bases, and 1 base lay in between. The CDR3 loop reads CASSLNQETQYF. The CDR3 bases are TGTGCCAGCAGCTTGAACCAAGAGACCCAGTACTTC. The variable domain in full, with the rest retrieved from reference TRBV5-4 and TRBJ2-5, is ETGVTQSPTHLIKTRGQQVTLRCSSQSGHNTVSWYQQALGQGPQFIFQYYREEENGRGNFPPRFSGLQFPNYSSELNVNALELDDSALYLCASSLNQETQYFGPGTRLLVL.

The chain joins TRBV28 to TRBJ1-2; 8 bases match TRBD1. V shed 6 bases and J 5 bases; nucleotides not matched to a gene: 5. Germline CDR1 reads MDHEN; CDR2 reads SYDVKM. The CDR3 totals 13 residues. The CDR3 DNA sequence: TGTGCCAGCAGATCACAGGGGGTTTATGGCTACACCTTC. Protein sequence: CASRSQGVYGYTF.

This chain uses TRBV30 with TRBJ1-1; weak D call: TRBD1 (5 bases). CDR1 is GTSNPN and CDR2 is SVGIG in the germline V gene (reference sequence). CDR3 length: 13 amino acids. V shed 4 bases and J shed 7 bases, with 16 bases lying between them. The CDR3 DNA reads TGTGCCTGGACCACGTTGCCTGGGGGTGAAGCTTTCTTT. Its translation: CAWTTLPGGEAFF.

This chain links TRBV5-1 with TRBJ2-3; D perhaps matches TRBD1 (5 bases). V was shortened by 2 bases and J by 4 bases, with 11 bases between the two germline ends. Germline CDR1 reads SGHRS; CDR2 reads YFSETQ. This CDR3 comprises 14 residues. The CDR3 is CASSLDSTPDTQYF. CDR3 sequence (DNA): TGCGCCAGCAGCTTAGACAGTACCCCAGATACGCAGTATTTT.